The count of the clone carrying this TCR beta chain is one. Its antigen is as yet unknown. Ten immunoSEQ deep assay plates were used by the authors to sequence unsorted PBMC DNA. Libraries were prepared by immunoSEQ multiplex PCR; TCRdb keeps only in-frame clonotypes and omits some of them. The table has some 490,000 clones, 70% to 85% seen once. The source of the sample is a study of shared clonotypes between healthy human individuals. Across the study: Donor ages ranged 18 to 49 years: a couple of women, a few men. Study results and limitations: The represented genetic and exposure-history diversity was limited by the small number of donors.

Among the donors, all were Caucasian adults who lived in Nashville, Tennessee. Germline loops: CDR1 SGDLS, CDR2 YYNGEE. After removal of 1 base from V and 5 bases from J, the junction contained 5 bases not matched to a gene. The CDR3 length is 15 residues. This receptor was obtained from a woman aged 40 to 50 in good health. Some clones in this sample may be carry-over from other donors' samples. V and J are TRBV9 and TRBJ2-1; 8 nucleotides line up with TRBD1. The sample comprised PBMCs. CDR3 coding DNA: TGTGCCAGCAGCGTAACCCCGGACAGGGACAATGAGCAGTTCTTC. Its translation is CASSVTPDRDNEQFF.